A selection of T cell receptor beta chains follows, all from one sample in a study of T cells after yellow fever vaccination. MiXCR was run by TCRdb on the 5' RACE reads, yielding one entry per CDR3 protein. The sample includes roughly 350,000 distinct CDR3 sequences, approximately 4% of them seen just once. The source was PBMCs, collected 5 days after the yellow fever booster vaccination. These receptors all stem from a young man who received the YFV17D yellow fever vaccine. The CDR3 runs from the conserved cysteine through the conserved F or W. The D gene is left open where the match is weak. Clone size appears in some rows only: once, few, many, or a class for an expanded clone.

>TRBJ2-2|.|many|TRBV6-5
TGTGCCAGCCGGCGGGGCCCCGGGGAGCTGTTTTTT
CASRRGPGELFF
>TRBJ2-5|.|many|TRBV7-9
TGTGCCAGCAGCTTGAGGGGGGAGACCCAGTACTTC
CASSLRGETQYF
>TRBJ1-1|.|many|TRBV7-6
TGTGCCAGCAGCTCAAGACAGAACACTGAAGCTTTCTTT
CASSSRQNTEAFF
>TRBJ1-1|.|few|TRBV29-1
TGCAGCGCCTCCGCGGGGTCCATGAACACTGAAGCTTTCTTT
CSASAGSMNTEAFF
>TRBJ2-5|TRBD1|few|TRBV4-1
TGCGCCAGCAGCCAAGTGGGTTTGACGACAGGGGAGACCCAGTACTTC
CASSQVGLTTGETQYF
>TRBJ2-2|.|.|TRBV20-1
TGCAGTGCTAGAGGACATAACACCGGGGAGCTGTTTTTT
CSARGHNTGELFF
>TRBJ2-3|TRBD2|few|TRBV4-1
TGCGCCAGCAGCCAAAATACCGGGGGGTATCATACGCAGTATTTT
CASSQNTGGYHTQYF
>TRBJ1-1|.|many|TRBV20-1
TGCAGTGCTAGAGGACAGAACACTGAAGCTTTCTTT
CSARGQNTEAFF
>TRBJ2-3|.|many|TRBV27
TGTGCCAGCAGTTTAACCGGGACACACACAGATACGCAGTATTTT
CASSLTGTHTDTQYF
>TRBJ1-1|.|many|TRBV28
TGTGCCAGCAGTTTATCGGGGTTGGTGGGAAGGGGCACTGAAGCTTTCTTT
CASSLSGLVGRGTEAFF
>TRBJ1-2|.|few|TRBV6-1
TGTGCCAGCAGTGAAGCGACCGGTTCTAACTATGGCTACACCTTC
CASSEATGSNYGYTF
>TRBJ2-4|.|many|TRBV7-8
TGTGCCAGCAGCTTAGGCCCCCACGAGCGAATTCAGTACTTC
CASSLGPHERIQYF
>TRBJ2-7|TRBD1|few|TRBV9
TGTGCCAGCAGCGCCACAGGGGCTTCCTACGAGCAGTACTTC
CASSATGASYEQYF
>TRBJ1-2|TRBD1|.|TRBV14
TGTGCCAGCAGCCAGAAACAGGGGACTAACTATGGCTACACCTTC
CASSQKQGTNYGYTF
>TRBJ2-2|.|many|TRBV6-2/TRBV6-3
TGTGCCAGCAGTTACCGACTGGAGGGTACGGAGCTGTTTTTT
CASSYRLEGTELFF
>TRBJ1-5|TRBD1|.|TRBV4-1
TGCGCCAGCAGTCGAGGGACAGGGAACTATCAGCCCCAGCATTTT
CASSRGTGNYQPQHF
>TRBJ2-7|.|many|TRBV10-3
TGTGCCATCAGTGAGTCGGACAGCTCCTACGAGCAGTACTTC
CAISESDSSYEQYF